This note documents a single T cell receptor (beta chain) sequence. The antigen is not known. Other DNA sequences from this sample encode an identical CDR3 as well. This record belongs to a study of shared clonotypes between healthy human individuals. An even split of each subset's genomic DNA across several immunoSEQ plates was performed. Profiled with immunoSEQ multiplex PCR; TCRdb holds only in-frame clones, not every one. The sample records about 2.1 million clones, about 94% being singletons. The naive CD8 fraction comprised CD45RO-negative cells positively selected for CCR7 and excluded terminally differentiated effector memory CD45RA+ cells. CDR1 is MNHEY, CDR2 SVGAGI, per germline. J lost 3 bases, V lost 5 bases, and 4 bases had no gene match. This CDR3 contains 15 residues. Study-level results: The four-donor shared clonotypes exceeded non-shared clonotypes in generation probability, with non-shared ones scoring lower.

Sequenced sample: naive CD8+ T cells from PBMCs. The V and J genes are TRBV6-5 and TRBJ2-1; TRBD2 matches 10 bases. This TCR derives from a man aged 18 to 35 in good health. Some clones in this sample may be carry-over from other donors' samples. The CDR3 reads CASSPLAGDYNEQFF. CDR3 DNA sequence: TGTGCCAGCAGTCCTCTAGCGGGGGACTACAATGAGCAGTTCTTC.